This is a list of T cell receptor beta chains from one sample in a study of CD8 T cells in Susac syndrome. TCRdb analysed the immunoSEQ multiplex PCR reads with MiXCR anew, one entry per CDR3 protein. The sample records 230,000 or so distinct CDR3 sequences, 95% being singletons. The sample consisted of CD4+ T cells from PBMCs. The source of these receptors is a human donor with multiple sclerosis. Both conserved end residues are part of each CDR3. A D gene is named only where the DNA matches it firmly. Clone sizes are given selectively: once, few, many, or a class where the clone is expanded.

j_gene: TRBJ1-2
abundance: .
len: 16
v_gene: TRBV3-1
d_gene: TRBD1
CDR3nt: TGTGCCAGCAGCCATGAATACAGGGGTCGTGATAGTGGCTACACCTTC
CDR3aa: CASSHEYRGRDSGYTF

j_gene: TRBJ2-1
abundance: .
len: 15
v_gene: TRBV29-1
d_gene: TRBD2
CDR3nt: TGCAGCGTTGTTTACGGACTAGCGGAAGGCAATGAGCAGTTCTTC
CDR3aa: CSVVYGLAEGNEQFF

j_gene: TRBJ2-1
abundance: .
len: 16
v_gene: TRBV28
d_gene: TRBD1
CDR3nt: TGTGCCAGCAGTTTATTTGGGACAGGGGCTGTGAATGAGCAGTTCTTC
CDR3aa: CASSLFGTGAVNEQFF

j_gene: TRBJ2-3
abundance: .
len: 15
v_gene: TRBV9
d_gene: .
CDR3nt: TGTGCCAGCAGCGTAGGTAGCGGAGTCACAGATACGCAGTATTTT
CDR3aa: CASSVGSGVTDTQYF

j_gene: TRBJ1-1
abundance: .
len: 13
v_gene: TRBV29-1
d_gene: TRBD1
CDR3nt: TGCAGCGTTGTGAGGGGGCTGAGCACTGAAGCTTTCTTT
CDR3aa: CSVVRGLSTEAFF

j_gene: TRBJ1-2
abundance: .
len: 14
v_gene: TRBV28
d_gene: TRBD1
CDR3nt: TGTGCCAGCAGTTTTCCAGGGGGCGCCAATGGCTACACCTTC
CDR3aa: CASSFPGGANGYTF

j_gene: TRBJ1-4
abundance: .
len: 14
v_gene: TRBV9
d_gene: .
CDR3nt: TGTGCCAGCAGCGTGGGGGGCCAGGGTGAAAAACTGTTTTTT
CDR3aa: CASSVGGQGEKLFF

j_gene: TRBJ2-4
abundance: .
len: 15
v_gene: TRBV2
d_gene: .
CDR3nt: TGTGCCAGCAGTGATCAGTTGGCGGTTTCTGACATTCAGTACTTC
CDR3aa: CASSDQLAVSDIQYF

j_gene: TRBJ1-2
abundance: once
len: 18
v_gene: TRBV27
d_gene: .
CDR3nt: TGTGCCAGCAGTTTAGTAGGTGTTGCGGGGGGCTCTAACTATGGCTACACCTTC
CDR3aa: CASSLVGVAGGSNYGYTF

j_gene: TRBJ2-3
abundance: once
len: 15
v_gene: TRBV5-6
d_gene: .
CDR3nt: TGTGCCAGCAGCTTGGGGACCCGAGTATCAGATACGCAGTATTTT
CDR3aa: CASSLGTRVSDTQYF

j_gene: TRBJ2-5
abundance: .
len: 16
v_gene: TRBV12-3/TRBV12-4
d_gene: TRBD1
CDR3nt: TGTGCCAGCAGTTTATCTCACAGGGGTCCAGGAGAGACCCAGTACTTC
CDR3aa: CASSLSHRGPGETQYF

j_gene: TRBJ1-1
abundance: .
len: 11
v_gene: TRBV29-1
d_gene: TRBD1
CDR3nt: TGCAGCGTTCGACAGGGAGCTGAAGCTTTCTTT
CDR3aa: CSVRQGAEAFF